The present T cell receptor (beta chain) was sequenced within a study of cytomegalovirus exposure and HLA in healthy donors (dated by TCRdb to about 2017). For the wider study: An earlier analysis of several hundred of the donors reported more than 250 Gb of sequence data and 100 million to 140 million unique TCR beta sequences from roughly 180 million T cells. An early release covering about 600 HLA-typed donors comprised around 300 gigabases of sequencing data and around 80 million unique TCR sequences. Of the approximately 400 genotyped donors, about 80% fell in the genetic ancestry cluster associated with self-reported Caucasian donors. The study aimed to test whether signatures of past pathogen exposure could be identified by cataloging public T cell receptors. The T cell repertoires of 666 subjects were profiled by immunosequencing and related to cytomegalovirus serostatus. A separate validation cohort of 90 to 150 different subjects was used in addition to the approximately 640-subject first cohort. High-throughput TCR immunosequencing, statistical association of individual TCRs with disease status, and machine learning were combined to predict cytomegalovirus infection status. A later analysis re-analyzed previously published TCR beta repertoires from 600 to 850 donors and added high-resolution HLA genotyping to study TCR occurrence patterns. Rather than using new phenotypic data, the later analysis identified candidate immune exposures from TCR beta sequences and from how often those sequences occurred across donors. An earlier analysis of 587 of the donors applied high-throughput TCR beta sequencing to assess whether each TCR beta V gene segment acted as functional or pseudogenic. Donor age, sex, ethnicity and CMV serostatus were collected together with the repertoire data. In a later genetic analysis, genome-wide SNP genotypes for about 55% of the roughly 700 donors were used, and that subset was treated as a discovery cohort. Every repertoire in the discovery cohort had been generated on one and the same sequencing platform. HLA typing included class I and class II loci at four-digit resolution. Typing coverage differed by locus: A, B, C, DRB1 and DQB1 were typed in roughly 620-630 donors, DQA1 in about 550, DPA1 in around 580, and DPB1 in around 440. About five DR-DQ haplotypes were treated as single units for association and clustering because of strong linkage in the cohort. Among some 410 genotyped donors of the cohort, an average of about 240,000 unique TCR beta nucleotide sequences was sequenced per donor, of which roughly 17% were non-productive.

Findings and caveats that apply to the study as a whole: While some public TCRs were present in many individuals, most TCR sequences turned up only very rarely across donors. When HLA alleles, especially DR and DQ, strongly co-occurred, TCR associations were difficult to assign to individual alleles. An earlier analysis of approximately 600 of the donors showed that most TCR beta V segments appeared in productive rearrangements either about 87% or about 30% of the time, which broadly matched IMGT annotations. At a false discovery rate of 0.05, a later analysis linked around 17,000 TCR beta sequences to specific HLA alleles. The only immune exposure information available for the cohort was CMV serostatus. In a later analysis, HLA-associated TCR beta chains were found to be more clonally expanded and to have lower generation probabilities than equally common non-associated chains. Sequencing depth was assumed to be roughly uniform across donors in the presence/absence analyses, though that assumption may not hold. The authors suggested that the approach could potentially be extended to other disease states and immunological phenotypes. In a later analysis, the rate of TCR association differed among HLA loci, with DRB1 alleles having the most associated TCRs and HLA-C alleles having the fewest. A further reported finding was that TCR beta sequences accurately predicted the HLA-A and HLA-B alleles for most subjects in the first cohort. This cohort had only TCR beta chains sequenced, and the lack of alpha or paired-chain data limited which features could be detected. The sequencing pipeline was judged likely to have produced a cluster of highly shared sequence variants as a technical artifact. In the study, around 160 TCR beta chains were listed as associated with cytomegalovirus. Because HLA typing was unavailable for some donors at each locus, only the typed subset was used in association tests. According to a later analysis, parvovirus B19, influenza, CMV and Epstein-Barr virus appeared linked to several top co-occurrence clusters. Because counts were too low, about 18 rarely observed V segments, including chromosome 9 orphons, were left out of the earlier analysis of a few hundred of the donors. Most CMV-associated TCR beta chains appeared to be HLA-restricted in a later analysis, and the HLA associations seemed to be driven largely by CMV exposure. In a later genetic analysis, a missense DCLRE1C variant was associated with V-gene and J-gene trimming of TCR beta chains, and the association was replicated in an independent cohort. Correlated functional status among segregating V segments might be attributable to linkage disequilibrium, but an unknown experimental factor could not be ruled out. Some IMGT-functional V segments, including TRBV6-2 and TRBV6-3, could not be told apart with the 87-base-pair reads, so those segments were excluded. In vitro tests confirmed that a few of the cytomegalovirus-associated TCR beta chains recognize cytomegalovirus antigens. The classifier was reported to diagnose cytomegalovirus status with high specificity and sensitivity in both the original and validation cohorts. Compared with the approximately 600-donor mean, donors in an Asian-associated ancestry cluster had fewer N-insertions in productive TCRs, according to a later genetic analysis.

Libraries were constructed by the immunoSEQ multiplex PCR assay. The multiplex PCR relied on a mix of 60 forward primers for TCR Vbeta segments and 13 reverse primers for TCR Jbeta segments. The CDR3 region of rearranged TCR beta genes was amplified from genomic DNA with a multiplex PCR assay. Amplified TCR beta libraries were sequenced as 87-base-pair reads on the Illumina HiSeq System. The study's processing was this. A later analysis counted about 80 million unique TCR beta chains across the 650 to 800 repertoires, and 9 million to 14 million of these chains were shared by at least two donors. A nearest-neighbor algorithm error-corrected the raw reads and collapsed the reads into unique sequences, merging closely related sequences to remove PCR and sequencing errors. Alignment of CDR3 sequences to IMGT reference sequences was used to assign V, D and J gene segments. For a sequence to be retained, a match of at least six nucleotides to both a V gene segment and a J gene segment was required. A rearrangement counted as productive if the CDR3 had no stop codons and remained in frame with V and J, and every other rearrangement counted as non-productive. Following IMGT convention, CDR3 was defined as the stretch from the second conserved V-encoded cysteine up to the conserved J-encoded phenylalanine. In an earlier analysis of 500 to 650 of the donors, sequences lacking an unambiguous match to a single V gene segment were excluded. An earlier analysis of approximately 590 of the donors called V segments functional above 56.7% productive rearrangements and segregating when the between-donor standard deviation exceeded 5%. A statistical classification framework was built to diagnose cytomegalovirus status from the catalog of TCR beta chain sequences. In a later analysis, TCR nucleotide sequences were compared against IMGT/GENE-DB human TR gene sequences so that V and J genes could be assigned. In a later analysis, CDR3 sequences and most-parsimonious VDJ recombination scenarios were assigned using the TCRdist pipeline. A later analysis defined each TCR beta chain by its CDR3 amino acid sequence plus V-gene family, and excluded reads lacking a unique V-gene family. A later analysis removed nearly 600 highly shared, low-generation-probability nucleotide sequences to deal with suspected cross-contamination and a sequencing artifact. In a later analysis, a clonal expansion index was calculated for each public chain from normalized within-repertoire ranks of inferred template counts. A later analysis computed generation probabilities with a VDJ recombination model fitted to out-of-frame rearrangements, and checked the results against IGoR. In a later analysis, TCR-TCR, TCR-HLA and TCR-CMV co-occurrence was scored with hypergeometric tests, and a repertoire-size bias correction was applied to TCR pairs. In a later analysis, false discovery rates were estimated by permuting HLA or CMV assignments 20 times. In a later analysis, co-occurring TCRs were grouped using DBSCAN, with TCRdist sequence similarity added in when clustering inside HLA-allele-positive subsets. Co-occurrence clustering excluded repertoires with fewer than 30,000 or more than 120,000 public chains, plus five with anomalous nucleotide sharing. TCRdb mirrors the immuneACCESS table, restricted to in-frame sequences. Some clones are absent from its copies; in checked studies, under half trace to an unresolved V gene, and the reason for the others is unknown. Clone size and V and J calls were adopted from that table, with D and trimming inferred from the DNA. For this sample the table gives roughly 100,000 clones, of which roughly four fifths were detected only once. Roughly 3.5% of the sample is taken by the ten largest.

About this clone itself: It lacks a known antigen. Per-base qualities were not stored, and no clone one base away is much larger.

V loses 4 bases at its end and J loses 8 bases; junction bases beyond the gene matches: 9. From its cysteine to its phenylalanine, the CDR3 spans 14 amino acids. Of the read, only the CDR3 DNA is kept; its 42 bases are in frame from base 1. From a lookup of the germline V gene, CDR1 and CDR2 are SGHTA and FQGNSA. The cohort was made up of several hundred healthy bone marrow donors. All cohort members were sampled while nominally healthy, although unrecorded immune exposures were likely present. The donor tested CMV seronegative and was one of the 352 seronegative cohort members. Each donor provided a peripheral blood sample, and peripheral blood mononuclear cells were used for TCR beta sequencing. The Qiagen DNeasy Blood Extraction Kit was used to extract genomic DNA from the blood cell samples.

Sequences were obtained from PBMCs. The V gene is TRBV7-2 and the J gene is TRBJ1-1; TRBD1 fits 8 bases in the junction. This TCR came from a middle-aged man in good health and CMV-seronegative. The nucleotides are TGTGCCAGCAGCTCGCGGACAGGGCCGCTCGAAGCTTTCTTT. The encoded protein is CASSSRTGPLEAFF.